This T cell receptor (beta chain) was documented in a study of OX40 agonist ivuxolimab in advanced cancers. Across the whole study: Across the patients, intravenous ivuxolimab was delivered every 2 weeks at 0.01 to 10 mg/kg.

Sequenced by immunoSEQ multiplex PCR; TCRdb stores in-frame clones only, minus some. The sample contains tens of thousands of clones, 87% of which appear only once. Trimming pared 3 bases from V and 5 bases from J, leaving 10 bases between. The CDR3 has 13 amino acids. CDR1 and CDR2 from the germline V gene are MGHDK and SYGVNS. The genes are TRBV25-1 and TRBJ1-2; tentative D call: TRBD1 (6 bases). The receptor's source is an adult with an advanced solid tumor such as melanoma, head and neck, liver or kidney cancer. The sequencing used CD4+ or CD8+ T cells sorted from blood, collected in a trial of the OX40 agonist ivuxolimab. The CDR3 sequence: CASSEGAGYGYTF. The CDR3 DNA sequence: TGTGCCAGCAGTGAGGGGGCAGGGTATGGCTACACCTTC.